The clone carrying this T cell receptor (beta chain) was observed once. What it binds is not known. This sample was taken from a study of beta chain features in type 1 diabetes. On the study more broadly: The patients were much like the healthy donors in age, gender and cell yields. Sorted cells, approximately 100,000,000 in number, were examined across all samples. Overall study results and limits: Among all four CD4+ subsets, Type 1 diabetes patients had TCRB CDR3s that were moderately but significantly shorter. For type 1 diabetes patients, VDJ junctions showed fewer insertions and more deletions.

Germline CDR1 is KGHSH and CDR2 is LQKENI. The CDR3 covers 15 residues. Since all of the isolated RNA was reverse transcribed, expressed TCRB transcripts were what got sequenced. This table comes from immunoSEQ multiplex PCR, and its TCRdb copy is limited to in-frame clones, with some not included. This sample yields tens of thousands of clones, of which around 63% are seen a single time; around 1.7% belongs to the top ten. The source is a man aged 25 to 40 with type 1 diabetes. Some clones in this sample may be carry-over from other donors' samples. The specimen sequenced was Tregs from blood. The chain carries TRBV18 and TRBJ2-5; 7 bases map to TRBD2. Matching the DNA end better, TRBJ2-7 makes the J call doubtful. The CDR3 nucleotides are TGTGCCAGCTCACCAGGTGCGGGGGTGACCTACGAGCAGTACTTC. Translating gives CASSPGAGVTYEQYF.